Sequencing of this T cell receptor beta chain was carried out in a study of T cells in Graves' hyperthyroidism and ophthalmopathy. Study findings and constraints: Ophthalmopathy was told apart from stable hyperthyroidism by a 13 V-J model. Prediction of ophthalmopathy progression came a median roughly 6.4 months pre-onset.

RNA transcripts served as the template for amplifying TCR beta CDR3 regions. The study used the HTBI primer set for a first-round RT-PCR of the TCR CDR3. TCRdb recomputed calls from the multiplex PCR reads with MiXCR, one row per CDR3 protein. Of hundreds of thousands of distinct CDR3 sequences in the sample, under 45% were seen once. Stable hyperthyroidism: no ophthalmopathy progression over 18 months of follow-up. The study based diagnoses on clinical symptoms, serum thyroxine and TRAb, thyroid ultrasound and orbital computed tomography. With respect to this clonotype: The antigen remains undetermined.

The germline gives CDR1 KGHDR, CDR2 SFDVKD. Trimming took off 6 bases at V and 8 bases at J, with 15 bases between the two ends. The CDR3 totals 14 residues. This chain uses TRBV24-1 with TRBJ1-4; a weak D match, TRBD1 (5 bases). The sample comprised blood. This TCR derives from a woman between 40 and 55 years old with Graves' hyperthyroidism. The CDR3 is CATSRPGTYEKLFF. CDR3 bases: TGTGCCACCAGTCGGCCAGGGACCTACGAAAAACTGTTTTTT.